These 20 T cell receptor beta chains share one sample of origin, sequenced in a study of graft-versus-host responses after intestinal transplantation. No antigen has been identified for these receptors. Sequencing used immunoSEQ multiplex PCR; TCRdb keeps in-frame clones, though not all of them. This table holds some 140,000 clones, roughly nine tenths found once. The specimen comprised unstimulated CD4+ T cells sorted from spleen or lymph node cells, sampled before intestinal transplant. All receptors derive from a human donor who received an intestinal transplant.

The chain employs TRBV4-2 and TRBJ1-4; D is unclear. With 8 bases removed from V and 4 bases from J, the gap between germline ends came to 14 bases. CDR1 LGHNA and CDR2 YNFKEQ come from the germline V gene. The CDR3 totals 14 residues. CDR3 bases: TGTGCCAGCGGTATCGGACGGAATAATGAAAAACTGTTTTTT. Translation gives CASGIGRNNEKLFF.

V is TRBV7-9 and J is TRBJ2-6; D is possibly TRBD1 (7 bases). The ends were cut back, 7 bases at V and 2 bases at J, with 9 bases in the middle. This CDR3 spans 14 amino acids. From germline, CDR1 is SEHNR and CDR2 FQNEAQ (reference sequence). CDR3: CASIRGAGANVLTF. Written as DNA, the CDR3 is TGTGCCAGCATCAGGGGGGCTGGGGCCAACGTCCTGACTTTC.

The chain uses TRBV5-1 and TRBJ2-7; 8 bases fit TRBD1. The germline CDR1 and CDR2 sequences are SGHRS and YFSETQ. The CDR3 is 16 residues long. Unmatched junction bases numbered 14, after V lost 4 bases and J lost 5 bases. This chain's CDR3 is CASSPQLTGASDEQYF. CDR3 bases: TGCGCCAGCAGCCCACAGTTGACAGGGGCCTCGGACGAGCAGTACTTC.

CDR3 sequence: CASSLAGTDTQYF. CDR3 DNA: TGTGCCAGCAGTCTAGCGGGCACAGATACGCAGTATTTT. The V call is TRBV6-5, the J call TRBJ2-3; TRBD2 matches 7 bases. This CDR3 has 13 amino acids. The germline V gene has CDR1 MNHEY and CDR2 SVGAGI. V was pared by 5 bases and J by 1 base, with 0 bases of the junction left unmatched.

V is TRBV5-4 and J is TRBJ2-7; 8 bases agree with TRBD2. V was clipped by 6 bases and J by 7 bases; unmatched bases: 15. The CDR3 covers 15 residues. CDR1 SGHNT and CDR2 YYREEE come from the germline V gene (reference sequence). Here the CDR3 reads CASKPLGTRGGEQYF. For the CDR3, the DNA is TGTGCCAGCAAACCCCTAGGGACTAGAGGGGGAGAGCAGTACTTC.

This rearrangement joins TRBV2 to TRBJ1-4; 7 nucleotides match TRBD1. Germline values: CDR1 SNHLY, CDR2 FYNNEI. V gave up 5 bases and J gave up 2 bases; unmatched junction bases: 5. CDR3 size: 15 residues. The CDR3 sequence: CASSTQGVTNEKLFF. CDR3 nucleotide sequence: TGTGCCAGCAGTACTCAGGGGGTTACTAATGAAAAACTGTTTTTT.

This chain connects TRBV7-3 to TRBJ2-3, with 10 bases lining up with TRBD2. The germline V gene encodes CDR1 SGHTA and CDR2 FQGTGA. This CDR3 spans 15 amino acids. V lost 5 bases, J lost 4 bases, and 6 bases stayed unmatched. CDR3 bases: TGTGCCAGCAGCCTTCCTAGCGGGGGATCAGATACGCAGTATTTT. Protein: CASSLPSGGSDTQYF.

V usage is TRBV5-4 and J usage is TRBJ1-1, with D hard to call. The V and J ends lost 0 bases and 4 bases respectively, with 13 bases between them. Per the germline V gene, CDR1 is SGHNT and CDR2 is YYREEE (reference sequence). The CDR3 extends over 15 amino acids. In DNA form, the CDR3 reads TGTGCCAGCAGCTTGGAAGGCTCCCGGGGCACTGAAGCTTTCTTT. It codes for CASSLEGSRGTEAFF.

This chain links TRBV19 with TRBJ1-5; D is possibly TRBD1 (6 bases). Trimming removed 3 bases from V and 7 bases from J, with 10 bases in between. This CDR3 region has 13 residues. CDR1 and CDR2 (germline): LNHDA, SQIVND (reference sequence). For the CDR3, the DNA is TGTGCCAGTAGTATCATTGGGGGCCAGCCCCAGCATTTT. Translating gives CASSIIGGQPQHF.

V usage is TRBV7-6 and J usage is TRBJ2-3; unclear D gene. This CDR3 contains 16 residues. Per germline, CDR1 SGHVS and CDR2 FNYEAQ. Trimming removed 2 bases at V and 3 bases at J, with 15 bases between. CDR3 in amino acids: CASSLNQAPRTDTQYF. The CDR3 bases are TGTGCCAGCAGCTTAAATCAGGCACCCCGGACAGATACGCAGTATTTT.

The CDR3 DNA reads as TGCGCCAGCAGCCCGGGACTAGCGGACCAAGAGACCCAGTACTTC. This gives the protein CASSPGLADQETQYF. The chain carries TRBV5-1 and TRBJ2-5; 11 bases are shared with TRBD2. The CDR3 has 15 residues. CDR1 and CDR2 from the germline V gene are SGHRS and YFSETQ. Trimming cost V 4 bases and J 0 bases; bases outside gene matches: 2.

Comment on this clone: The CDR3 ends on some other residue instead of the conserved phenylalanine or tryptophan, so this is likely a read error. The limits of the CDR3 on the DNA are not certain, so only TCRdb's listed CDR3 is given. The chain is built from TRBV6-1 and TRBJ1-2; the table's TRBD1 call for D was not verified on the DNA. The CDR3 is 13 amino acids in total, end residues counted. Germline V gene lookup returns CDR1 MNHNS and CDR2 SASEGT. The CDR3 here is CASSEAWGQGLHL.

The chain links TRBV5-1 to TRBJ1-2; the match to TRBD1 covers 8 bases. Trimming cost V 4 bases and J 5 bases; bases outside gene matches: 7. The CDR3 runs to 14 residues. The germline CDR1 and CDR2 sequences are SGHRS and YFSETQ. The CDR3: CASSPEQGAYGYTF. The CDR3 nucleotides are TGCGCCAGCAGCCCGGAGCAGGGGGCTTATGGCTACACCTTC.

The gene calls are TRBV6-5 and TRBJ1-5; TRBD1 matches 9 bases. The ends lost 6 bases at V and 7 bases at J; junction bases unmatched: 4. Germline V lookup: CDR1 MNHEY, CDR2 SVGAGI. The CDR3 has 13 residues. In DNA, the CDR3 is TGTGCCAGCAGGCAGGGGACAGGGCAGCCCCAGCATTTT. This sequence encodes CASRQGTGQPQHF.

The V and J genes are TRBV5-1 and TRBJ2-7, with TRBD1 as a possible D gene (6 bases). The CDR3 contains 15 residues. V was cut by 0 bases and J by 3 bases, with 13 bases left in between. Germline CDR1 SGHRS, CDR2 YFSETQ. Here the CDR3 reads CASSLATGQNYEQYF. As DNA, the CDR3 is TGCGCCAGCAGCTTGGCCACAGGACAGAACTACGAGCAGTACTTC.

Comment on this clone: This specimen includes other DNA sequences encoding the same CDR3. The chain combines TRBV6-1 with TRBJ1-1; tentative D call: TRBD1 (5 bases). CDR1 is MNHNS, CDR2 SASEGT, per germline. The V gene lost 5 bases and the J gene lost 3 bases, with 7 bases spanning the gap. The CDR3 is 12 amino acids. The chain's CDR3 is CASSFRDTEAFF. Here the CDR3 DNA reads TGTGCCAGCAGTTTCAGGGACACTGAAGCTTTCTTT.

This chain links TRBV15 with TRBJ2-7, with D possibly called TRBD1 or TRBD2 (5 bases each). The CDR3 contains 13 residues. V gave up 1 base and J gave up 3 bases, with 7 bases separating them. Germline loops: CDR1 LNHNV, CDR2 YYDKDF (reference sequence). Here the CDR3 DNA reads TGTGCCACCAGCAGAGTGAGGGGCTACGAGCAGTACTTC. Its protein is CATSRVRGYEQYF.

This clone has only a few counts. This sequence joins TRBV4-1 and TRBJ1-3; weak D call: TRBD1 (5 bases). The ends were cut back, 0 bases at V and 4 bases at J, with 10 bases in the middle. The CDR3 consists of 15 residues. Germline CDR1 MGHRA, CDR2 YSYEKL. The CDR3 loop is CASSQERTKGNTIYF. The CDR3, as DNA: TGCGCCAGCAGCCAAGAAAGGACAAAAGGAAACACCATATATTTT.

The rearrangement uses TRBV11-2 and TRBJ1-1; 7 nucleotides match TRBD1. V was pared by 5 bases and J by 5 bases, with 8 bases of the junction left unmatched. Per germline, CDR1 SGHAT and CDR2 FQNNGV. CDR3 length: 14 residues. The CDR3 here is CASSTRQGRTEAFF. The CDR3 nucleotides read TGTGCCAGCAGCACTCGACAGGGTCGAACTGAAGCTTTCTTT. The full variable domain, completed using reference TRBV11-2 and TRBJ1-1, is EAGVAQSPRYKIIEKRQSVAFWCNPISGHATLYWYQQILGQGPKLLIQFQNNGVVDDSQLPKDRFSAERLKGVDSTLKIQPAKLEDSAVYLCASSTRQGRTEAFFGQGTRLTVV.

The rearrangement links TRBV10-3 to TRBJ2-7; no definite D call. V was clipped by 7 bases and J by 0 bases, with 10 bases between them. This CDR3 spans 13 amino acids. Germline V gives CDR1 ENHRY, CDR2 SYGVKD. CDR3 in amino acids: CAIISDGSYEQYF. The CDR3 DNA sequence: TGTGCCATCATCAGCGATGGCTCCTACGAGCAGTACTTC.